Given below is one T cell receptor (beta chain) in context. Its antigen is as yet unknown. This specimen belongs to a study of blood T cells in healthy people across ages. The use of a sample-barcoded 5' primer and a J-beta primer mix characterized a second PCR of about 7 to 12 cycles. TCRdb redid the calling of the 5' RACE reads with MiXCR, one entry per CDR3 protein. The sample records more than 1,400,000 distinct CDR3 sequences, approximately 42% being singletons. General study results and limits: Roughly linearly, TCR beta diversity per million T cells fell as age increased. Estimates based on one million T cells were treated as lower bounds.

The CDR3 is 13 residues long. Between the trimmed V and J ends, which lost 6 bases and 11 bases, there was a span of 19 bases. Per-sample PBMC isolation yielded at least 7 million cells. Extraction yielded at least 5 micrograms of total RNA per sample. This clonotype was sampled from a woman between 18 and 30 years old in good health. V is TRBV12-3 or TRBV12-4 and J is TRBJ1-1, with a possible D match to TRBD1 (6 bases). The specimen sequenced was blood. The CDR3 protein is CASSPRGSPRAFF. The CDR3 nucleotides are TGTGCCAGCAGCCCCAGGGGATCACCGCGGGCTTTCTTT.